Included here is one T cell receptor beta chain sequence, with context. Treatment given: about 20 received Ad26.COV2.S at low or high dose, single or two shots; 5 received placebo; per-sample allocation not given. Each sample was drawn 63 days after the first injection (of vaccine or placebo). V was pared by 5 bases and J by 4 bases, with 9 bases between. The CDR3 consists of 13 residues. The germline CDR1 and CDR2 sequences are MNHEY and SMNVEV (reference sequence). The source of the sample is a study of Ad26.COV2.S vaccination and SARS-CoV-2 variants. Assay used: immunoSEQ multiplex PCR; TCRdb lists only in-frame clones, some missing. The sample holds 350,000 to 550,000 clones, 89% seen once.

The specimen comprised peripheral blood, sampled in a trial of Ad26.COV2.S vaccine versus placebo. This chain uses TRBV27 with TRBJ1-3, with unresolved D. The TCR sequence derives from a person aged 18-65 years who received the Ad26.COV2.S COVID-19 vaccine or a placebo. CDR3 residues: CASSPQRGNTIYF. CDR3 nucleotides: TGTGCCAGCAGTCCCCAAAGGGGAAACACCATATATTTT.